A selection of T cell receptor beta chains follows, all from one sample in a study of OX40 agonist ivuxolimab in advanced cancers. Here immunoSEQ multiplex PCR was the method, and the copy in TCRdb shows in-frame clones only, minus some. This table holds around 62,000 clones, around 81% found once. The sequencing used CD4+ or CD8+ T cells sorted from blood, collected in a trial of the OX40 agonist ivuxolimab. The receptor source for this set is an adult with an advanced solid tumor such as melanoma, head and neck, liver or kidney cancer. The CDR3 runs from the conserved cysteine through the conserved F or W. The order of the fields is D gene, clone size, J gene, V gene, CDR3 protein, CDR3 DNA. The D gene is left open where the match is weak. A clone size is listed for some rows: how often the clone was seen (once, few, many), or a class if it is expanded.

-,-,TRBJ1-1,TRBV5-3,CARSFSGALFHYTEAFF,TGTGCCAGAAGCTTTTCAGGGGCCCTTTTCCACTACACTGAAGCTTTCTTT
-,-,TRBJ1-3,TRBV2,CASSAGPNGNTIYF,TGTGCCAGCAGCGCCGGACCTAACGGAAACACCATATATTTT
TRBD1,once,TRBJ2-5,TRBV27,CASSLTNLRQGETQYF,TGTGCCAGCAGTTTAACCAACTTAAGACAGGGAGAGACCCAGTACTTC
TRBD1,once,TRBJ1-2,TRBV6-1,CASSSGRTGRGYTF,TGTGCCAGCAGTTCGGGTCGGACAGGCCGTGGCTACACCTTC
-,once,TRBJ2-5,TRBV27,CASSSPRGGALQETQYF,TGTGCCAGCAGTTCCCCGCGGGGCGGGGCATTACAAGAGACCCAGTACTTC
-,-,TRBJ1-1,TRBV6-5,CASRGEGWVSEAFF,TGTGCCAGCAGGGGGGAAGGTTGGGTTTCTGAAGCTTTCTTT
-,-,TRBJ1-6,TRBV6-1,CASSAISLHF,TGTGCCAGCAGCGCAATTTCCCTCCACTTT
-,-,TRBJ1-3,TRBV7-7,CASSLRQGSGNTIYF,TGTGCTAGCAGCTTGAGGCAGGGCTCTGGAAACACCATATATTTT
-,-,TRBJ1-5,TRBV2,CASSETSYSNQPQHF,TGTGCCAGCAGTGAAACAAGCTATAGCAATCAGCCCCAGCATTTT
-,once,TRBJ2-4,TRBV6-1,CASSERGGGDTTKNIQYF,TGTGCCAGCAGTGAGAGGGGGGGAGGTGACACGACCAAAAACATTCAGTACTTC
-,-,TRBJ2-4,TRBV19,CASSIVSIAKNIQYF,TGTGCCAGTAGTATCGTCAGCATAGCCAAAAACATTCAGTACTTC
TRBD1,-,TRBJ1-3,TRBV7-3,CASRLPEPTGGGGNTIYF,TGTGCCAGCAGACTTCCTGAACCAACAGGGGGAGGCGGAAACACCATATATTTT
TRBD2,-,TRBJ2-3,TRBV19,CASSMTSGGPSTDTQYF,TGTGCCAGTAGTATGACTAGCGGGGGCCCTAGCACAGATACGCAGTATTTT
TRBD1,-,TRBJ1-1,TRBV7-9,CASSLGDRAYTEAFF,TGTGCCAGCAGCTTAGGGGACAGGGCCTACACTGAAGCTTTCTTT
-,-,TRBJ1-3,TRBV9,CASSLFGQQGNTIYF,TGTGCCAGCAGCCTATTCGGACAGCAAGGAAACACCATATATTTT
-,few,TRBJ1-5,TRBV19,CASSIGQVYQPQHF,TGTGCCAGTAGTATCGGCCAGGTGTATCAGCCCCAGCATTTT
-,-,TRBJ1-5,TRBV4-3,CASSQDRVLGERQPQHF,TGCGCCAGCAGCCAAGATAGGGTACTCGGGGAGAGACAGCCCCAGCATTTT
-,-,TRBJ1-3,TRBV5-1,CASSGGGSSGNTIYF,TGCGCCAGCAGCGGAGGGGGGAGCTCTGGAAACACCATATATTTT
TRBD2,-,TRBJ2-7,TRBV6-5,CASSYRPLGTSGGLYF,TGTGCCAGCAGTTACCGACCCCTTGGGACTAGTGGGGGTCTGTACTTC
-,few,TRBJ1-5,TRBV2,CASSDIGINQPQHF,TGTGCCAGCAGTGATATAGGAATCAATCAGCCCCAGCATTTT
-,-,TRBJ2-4,TRBV19,CASSIISVGVAAKNIQYF,TGTGCCAGTAGTATCATCTCCGTAGGGGTGGCGGCCAAAAACATTCAGTACTTC
TRBD1,-,TRBJ1-5,TRBV28,CASSSGQPLNQPQHF,TGTGCCAGCAGTTCGGGACAGCCGTTAAATCAGCCCCAGCATTTT
TRBD1,-,TRBJ2-4,TRBV6-5,CASRRDRAGNIQYF,TGTGCCAGCAGGCGTGACAGGGCGGGAAACATTCAGTACTTC
TRBD1,-,TRBJ1-5,TRBV19,CASSTPPGTGGSQPQHF,TGTGCCAGTAGTACCCCGCCGGGGACAGGGGGAAGTCAGCCCCAGCATTTT
TRBD1,-,TRBJ1-3,TRBV7-9,CASSPTGDGNTIYF,TGTGCCAGCAGCCCGACAGGGGATGGAAACACCATATATTTT
TRBD2,-,TRBJ2-3,TRBV5-4,CASSRPTSGGATDTQYF,TGTGCCAGCAGCCGTCCGACTAGCGGGGGGGCCACAGATACGCAGTATTTT
-,-,TRBJ2-3,TRBV27,CATGGITTSTDTQYF,TGTGCCACAGGGGGGATAACGACCTCCACAGATACGCAGTATTTT
TRBD2,-,TRBJ2-3,TRBV5-4,CASSSGLGADTQYF,TGTGCCAGCAGCTCGGGACTAGGAGCAGATACGCAGTATTTT
TRBD1,-,TRBJ1-3,TRBV29-1,CSVVGTGGLDGNTIYF,TGCAGCGTTGTCGGGACAGGGGGCTTAGATGGAAACACCATATATTTT
-,-,TRBJ1-2,TRBV5-6,CASSRRSNYGYTF,TGTGCCAGCAGCAGGCGTTCAAACTATGGCTACACCTTC
-,-,TRBJ2-6,TRBV25-1,CASSLSGANVLTF,TGTGCCAGCAGTCTTTCTGGGGCCAACGTCCTGACTTTC
-,-,TRBJ1-4,TRBV2,CASSPFGMANEKLFF,TGTGCCAGCAGTCCCTTCGGAATGGCTAATGAAAAACTGTTTTTT
-,-,TRBJ2-7,TRBV5-4,CASSSKGPYEQYF,TGTGCCAGCAGCTCCAAGGGGCCCTACGAGCAGTACTTC
TRBD1,-,TRBJ2-7,TRBV6-5,CASQLTGALEQYF,TGTGCCAGCCAGTTGACAGGGGCTCTGGAGCAGTACTTC
-,-,TRBJ2-3,TRBV9,CASSVGGGGGNTDTQYF,TGTGCCAGCAGCGTAGGAGGGGGCGGGGGGAACACAGATACGCAGTATTTT
-,once,TRBJ1-3,TRBV6-6,CASSSSGTASGNTIYF,-
TRBD1,-,TRBJ1-1,TRBV9,CASSAGDRENTEAFF,TGTGCCAGCAGCGCGGGGGACAGGGAGAACACTGAAGCTTTCTTT
TRBD2,-,TRBJ2-1,TRBV5-1,CASSPTPGLAGHNGQFF,TGCGCCAGCAGCCCAACACCCGGACTAGCGGGCCACAATGGGCAGTTCTTC
-,once,TRBJ1-1,TRBV21-1,CASSPRTEMNTEAFF,TGTGCCAGCAGCCCTCGGACAGAGATGAACACTGAAGCTTTCTTT
-,-,TRBJ2-1,TRBV19,CASSSRGAPAGNEQFF,TGTGCCAGTAGCTCGCGGGGAGCCCCGGCGGGGAATGAGCAGTTCTTC
-,-,TRBJ2-2,TRBV18,CASRNLDTGELFF,TGTGCCAGCCGAAACCTTGACACCGGGGAGCTGTTTTTT
TRBD1,-,TRBJ2-5,TRBV28,CASTTGDEETQYF,TGTGCCAGCACGACAGGGGACGAGGAGACCCAGTACTTC
-,-,TRBJ2-3,TRBV5-6,CASSYRFTQYF,TGTGCCAGCAGCTACAGGTTCACGCAGTATTTT
-,-,TRBJ2-3,TRBV5-1,CASSLPGGGTDTQYF,TGCGCCAGCAGCTTGCCGGGGGGCGGCACAGATACGCAGTATTTT
-,-,TRBJ2-3,TRBV5-1,CASSLSLLPGGATDTQYF,TGCGCCAGCAGCCTATCACTCCTACCCGGGGGAGCAACAGATACGCAGTATTTT
-,-,TRBJ1-1,TRBV25-1,CASSEYGAGMNTEAFF,TGTGCCAGCAGTGAATATGGGGCAGGGATGAACACTGAAGCTTTCTTT
-,-,TRBJ1-1,TRBV6-5,CASSYSGTWGTAEAFF,TGTGCCAGCAGTTACTCGGGGACATGGGGCACCGCCGAAGCTTTCTTT
TRBD1,once,TRBJ2-3,TRBV19,CASSFPRTGLTYF,TGTGCCAGTAGTTTCCCTCGGACAGGCCTAACGTATTTT
-,-,TRBJ1-1,TRBV19,CASSIASRGMNTEAFF,TGTGCCAGTAGTATAGCGTCCCGAGGGATGAACACTGAAGCTTTCTTT
-,-,TRBJ1-1,TRBV7-3,CASSLAGAGSVNTEAFF,TGTGCCAGCAGCCTCGCCGGGGCAGGGTCGGTGAACACTGAAGCTTTCTTT
-,-,TRBJ1-1,TRBV9,CASSVRMNTEAFF,TGTGCCAGCAGCGTACGAATGAACACTGAAGCTTTCTTT
TRBD1,-,TRBJ2-7,TRBV19,CASRRTGGDYEQYF,TGTGCCAGTAGAAGAACAGGGGGAGACTACGAGCAGTACTTC
-,-,TRBJ1-3,TRBV21-1,CASSETGVTIYF,TGTGCCAGCAGCGAAACAGGGGTCACCATATATTTT
-,-,TRBJ2-1,TRBV19,CASSMGFQAVEQFF,TGTGCCAGTAGTATGGGGTTTCAAGCGGTTGAGCAGTTCTTC
-,-,TRBJ2-7,TRBV4-1,CASSQVGGQRSYEQYF,TGCGCCAGCAGCCAAGTGGGGGGGCAGCGCTCCTACGAGCAGTACTTC